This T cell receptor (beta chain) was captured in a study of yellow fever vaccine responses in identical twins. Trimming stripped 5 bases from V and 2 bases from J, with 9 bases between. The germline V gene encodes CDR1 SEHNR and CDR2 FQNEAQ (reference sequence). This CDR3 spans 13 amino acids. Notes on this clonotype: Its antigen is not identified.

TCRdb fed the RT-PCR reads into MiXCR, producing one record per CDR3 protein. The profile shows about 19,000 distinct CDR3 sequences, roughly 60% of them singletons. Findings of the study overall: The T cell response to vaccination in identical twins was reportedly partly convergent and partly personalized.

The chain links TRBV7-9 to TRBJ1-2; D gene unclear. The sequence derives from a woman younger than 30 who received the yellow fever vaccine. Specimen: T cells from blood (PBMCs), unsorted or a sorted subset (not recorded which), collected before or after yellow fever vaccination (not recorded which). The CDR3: CASSRTYNYGYTF. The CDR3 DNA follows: TGTGCCAGCAGCCGTACTTACAACTATGGCTACACCTTC.